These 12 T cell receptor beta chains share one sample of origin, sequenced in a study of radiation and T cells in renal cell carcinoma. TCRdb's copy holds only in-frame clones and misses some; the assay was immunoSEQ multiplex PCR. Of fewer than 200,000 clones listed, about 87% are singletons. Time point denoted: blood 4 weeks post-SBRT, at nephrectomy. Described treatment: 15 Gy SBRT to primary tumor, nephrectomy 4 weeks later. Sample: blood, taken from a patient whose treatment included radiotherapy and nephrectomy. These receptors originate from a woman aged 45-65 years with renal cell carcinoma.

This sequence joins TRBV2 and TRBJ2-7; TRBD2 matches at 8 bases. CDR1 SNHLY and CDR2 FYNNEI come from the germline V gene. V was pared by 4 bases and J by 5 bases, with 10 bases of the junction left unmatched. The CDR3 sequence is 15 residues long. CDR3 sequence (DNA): TGTGCCAGCAGTGCTAGGGCCAGCGGGGGCCACGAGCAGTACTTC. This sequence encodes CASSARASGGHEQYF.

CDR3 sequence (DNA): TGTGCCAGCAGCCGGGACAGCCTCACAGATACGCAGTATTTT. It encodes CASSRDSLTDTQYF. The chain couples TRBV2 to TRBJ2-3, with 7 positions matching TRBD1. This CDR3 spans 14 amino acids. J lost 2 bases, V lost 6 bases, and 5 bases had no gene match. CDR1 SNHLY and CDR2 FYNNEI come from the germline V gene.

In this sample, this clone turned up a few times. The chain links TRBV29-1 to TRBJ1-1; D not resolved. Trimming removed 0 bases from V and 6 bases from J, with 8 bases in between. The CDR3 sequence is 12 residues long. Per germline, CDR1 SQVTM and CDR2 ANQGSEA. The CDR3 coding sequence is TGCAGCGTTGAAGATCTTAGGCCTGAAGCTTTCTTT. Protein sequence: CSVEDLRPEAFF.

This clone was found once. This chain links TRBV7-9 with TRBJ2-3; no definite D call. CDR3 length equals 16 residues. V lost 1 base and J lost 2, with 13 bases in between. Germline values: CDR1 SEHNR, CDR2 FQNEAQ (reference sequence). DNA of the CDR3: TGTGCCAGCAGCTTAGTATCCTTCAGTCTCACAGATACGCAGTATTTT. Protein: CASSLVSFSLTDTQYF.

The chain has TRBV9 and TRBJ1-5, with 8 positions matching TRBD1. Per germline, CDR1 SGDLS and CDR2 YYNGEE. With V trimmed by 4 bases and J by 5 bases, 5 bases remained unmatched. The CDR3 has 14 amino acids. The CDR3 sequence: CASSFGQGDQPQHF. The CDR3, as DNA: TGTGCCAGCAGCTTCGGACAGGGCGATCAGCCCCAGCATTTT.

This CDR3 reads CASRTSSGGLGELFF. The CDR3 DNA reads as TGTGCCAGCAGGACCTCTAGCGGGGGACTCGGGGAGCTGTTTTTT. The chain joins TRBV5-4 to TRBJ2-2; 10 bases are shared with TRBD2. Germline V gene sequence: CDR1 SGHNT, CDR2 YYREEE (reference sequence). With V trimmed by 5 bases and J by 7 bases, 8 bases remained unmatched. CDR3 size: 15 residues.

The CDR3 reads CSGGQGAGRQYF. The CDR3, as DNA: TGCAGCGGGGGACAGGGAGCCGGTCGGCAGTACTTC. V usage is TRBV29-1 and J usage is TRBJ2-7, with 9 bases that match TRBD1. The germline V gene has CDR1 SQVTM and CDR2 ANQGSEA. CDR3 length: 12 residues. The V gene end was trimmed by 7 bases and the J gene end by 9 bases; junction bases not matched to a gene: 10.

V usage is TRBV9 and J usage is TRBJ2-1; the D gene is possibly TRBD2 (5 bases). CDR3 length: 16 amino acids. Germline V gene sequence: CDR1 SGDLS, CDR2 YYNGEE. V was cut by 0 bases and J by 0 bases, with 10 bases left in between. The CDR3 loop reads CASSVEMGSSYNEQFF. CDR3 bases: TGTGCCAGCAGCGTAGAAATGGGGAGCTCCTACAATGAGCAGTTCTTC. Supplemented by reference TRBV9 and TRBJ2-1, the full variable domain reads DSGVTQTPKHLITATGQRVTLRCSPRSGDLSVYWYQQSLDQGLQFLIQYYNGEERAKGNILERFSAQQFPDLHSELNLSSLELGDSALYFCASSVEMGSSYNEQFFGPGTRLTVL.

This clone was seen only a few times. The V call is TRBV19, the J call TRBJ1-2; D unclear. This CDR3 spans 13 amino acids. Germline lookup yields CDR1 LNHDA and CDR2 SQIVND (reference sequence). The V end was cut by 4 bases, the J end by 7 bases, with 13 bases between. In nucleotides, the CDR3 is TGTGCCAGTAGTACCGGTCCCGAGGGTGGCTACACCTTC. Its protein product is CASSTGPEGGYTF.

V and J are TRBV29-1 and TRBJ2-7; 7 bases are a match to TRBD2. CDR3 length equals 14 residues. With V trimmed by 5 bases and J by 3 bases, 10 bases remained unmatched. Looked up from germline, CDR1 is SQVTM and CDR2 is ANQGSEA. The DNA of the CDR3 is TGCAGCGTTTGGGGGGGACGGGGCGGCTACGAGCAGTACTTC. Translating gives CSVWGGRGGYEQYF.

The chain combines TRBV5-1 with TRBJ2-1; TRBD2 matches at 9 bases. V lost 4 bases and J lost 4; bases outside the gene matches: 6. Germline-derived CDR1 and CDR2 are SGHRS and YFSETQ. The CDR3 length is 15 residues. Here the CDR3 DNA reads TGCGCCAGCAGCCGGAGCGGGGGGCGGTACAATGAGCAGTTCTTC. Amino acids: CASSRSGGRYNEQFF. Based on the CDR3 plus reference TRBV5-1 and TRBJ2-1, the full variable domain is KAGVTQTPRYLIKTRGQQVTLSCSPISGHRSVSWYQQTPGQGLQFLFEYFSETQRNKGNFPGRFSGRQFSNSRSEMNVSTLELGDSALYLCASSRSGGRYNEQFFGPGTRLTVL.

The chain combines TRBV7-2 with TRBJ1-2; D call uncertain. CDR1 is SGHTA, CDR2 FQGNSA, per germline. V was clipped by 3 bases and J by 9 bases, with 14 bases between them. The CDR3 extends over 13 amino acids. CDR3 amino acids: CASSLTEGGSYTF. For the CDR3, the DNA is TGTGCCAGCAGCTTGACGGAGGGAGGGAGCTACACCTTC.